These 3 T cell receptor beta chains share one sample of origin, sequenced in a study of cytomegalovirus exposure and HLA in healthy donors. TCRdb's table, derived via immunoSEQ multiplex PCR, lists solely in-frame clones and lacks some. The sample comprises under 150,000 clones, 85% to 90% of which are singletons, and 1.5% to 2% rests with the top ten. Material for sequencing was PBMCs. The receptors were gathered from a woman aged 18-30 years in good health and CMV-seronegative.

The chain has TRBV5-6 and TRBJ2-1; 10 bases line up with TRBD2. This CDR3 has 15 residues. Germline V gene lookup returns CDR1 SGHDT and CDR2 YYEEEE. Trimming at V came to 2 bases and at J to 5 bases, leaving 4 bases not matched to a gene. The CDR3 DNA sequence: TGTGCCAGCAGCTTAGGTACTAGCGGGGACAATGAGCAGTTCTTC. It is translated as CASSLGTSGDNEQFF.

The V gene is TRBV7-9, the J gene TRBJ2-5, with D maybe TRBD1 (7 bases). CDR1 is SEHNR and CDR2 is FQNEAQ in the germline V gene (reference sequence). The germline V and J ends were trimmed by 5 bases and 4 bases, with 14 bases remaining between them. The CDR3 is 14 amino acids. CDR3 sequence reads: CASSHRQGGETQYF. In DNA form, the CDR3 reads TGTGCCAGCAGCCACCGGCAGGGGGGAGAGACCCAGTACTTC.

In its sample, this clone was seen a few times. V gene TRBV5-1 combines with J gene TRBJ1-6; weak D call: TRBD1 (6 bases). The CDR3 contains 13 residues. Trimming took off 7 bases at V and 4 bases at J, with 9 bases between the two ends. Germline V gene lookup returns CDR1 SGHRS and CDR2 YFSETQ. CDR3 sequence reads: CASHREYNSPLHF. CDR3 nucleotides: TGCGCCAGCCACAGGGAGTATAATTCACCCCTCCACTTT.